This entry lists 5 T cell receptor beta chains sequenced from one sample in a study of blood T cell repertoires in COVID-19. Here immunoSEQ multiplex PCR was the method, and the copy in TCRdb shows in-frame clones only, minus some. Of 150,000 to 190,000 clones detected, 84% appear once; the ten largest clones hold more than 5.5%. Sequencing was done on a sample of PBMCs or T cells enriched from blood (not recorded which). These receptors were collected from a man between 45 and 60 years old who had recovered from COVID-19.

The chain carries TRBV5-4 and TRBJ1-2, with TRBD1 as a possible D gene (5 bases). V lost 3 bases, J lost 8 bases, and 8 bases lay in between. This CDR3 comprises 11 residues. CDR1 SGHNT and CDR2 YYREEE come from the germline V gene (reference sequence). As DNA, the CDR3 is TGTGCCAGCAGCTCAGGGTACGGCTACACCTTC. Protein product: CASSSGYGYTF. Combining the CDR3 with reference TRBV5-4 and TRBJ1-2 gives the whole variable domain ETGVTQSPTHLIKTRGQQVTLRCSSQSGHNTVSWYQQALGQGPQFIFQYYREEENGRGNFPPRFSGLQFPNYSSELNVNALELDDSALYLCASSSGYGYTFGSGTRLTVV.

This clone has just one count. A much more abundant neighbour one base away suggests this may be a read error. DNA of the CDR3: TGTGCCAGCAGCCGAGCGGGCTCCTACAATGAGCAGTTCTTC. Protein: CASSRAGSYNEQFF. The gene calls are TRBV6-2 or TRBV6-3 and TRBJ2-1; D possibly corresponds to TRBD2 (6 bases). There are 14 residues in the CDR3. The ends were cut back, 6 bases at V and 0 bases at J, with 9 bases in the middle. Germline CDR1 MNHEY, CDR2 SVGEGT.

J is TRBJ2-7 and V is TRBV10-3; a weak D match, TRBD1 (6 bases). Trimming removed 3 bases at V and 6 bases at J, with 12 bases between. Germline V CDR1 and CDR2: ENHRY, SYGVKD. The CDR3 is 13 residues long. The CDR3 region is CAISDTGIGEQYF. CDR3 DNA: TGTGCCATCAGTGACACAGGGATCGGCGAGCAGTACTTC.

The rearrangement uses TRBV5-4 and TRBJ1-1, with 7 bases that match TRBD1. V shed 7 bases and J 2 bases; nucleotides not matched to a gene: 8. Per germline, CDR1 SGHNT and CDR2 YYREEE (reference sequence). This CDR3 contains 14 residues. In DNA, the CDR3 is TGTGCCAGCCAACCCGGGACAGAAAACACTGAAGCTTTCTTT. Translating it yields CASQPGTENTEAFF.

The chain uses TRBV3-1 (or the pseudogene TRBV3-2) and TRBJ1-5; D is undetermined. Trimming cost V 2 bases and J 4 bases, with 6 bases left between them. The CDR3 consists of 13 residues. Germline V gene sequence: CDR1 LGHDT, CDR2 YNNKEL (reference sequence). The CDR3 protein is CASSQNQNQPQHF. The CDR3 coding sequence is TGTGCCAGCAGCCAAAATCAGAATCAGCCCCAGCATTTT.